Sequencing of this T cell receptor (beta chain) was carried out in a study of cytomegalovirus exposure and HLA in healthy donors (TCRdb year 2017). As for the study more broadly: According to a later analysis, one platform produced both the 120 validation repertoires and the 620 or so repertoires of the first cohort. Along with the roughly 710-subject first cohort, a separate validation cohort of over a hundred different subjects was used. The aim of the study was to test whether cataloging public T cell receptors could identify signatures of past pathogen exposure. To predict cytomegalovirus infection status, the study combined high-throughput TCR immunosequencing, statistical association of individual TCRs with disease status, and machine learning.

Donors formed part of the validation cohort, which comprised some 120 subjects and was distinct from the first cohort of some 700 subjects. As to this clone: The antigen this receptor binds is unknown. Per-base quality was not reported, and no clone a single base away is much larger than it.

Libraries were built with the immunoSEQ multiplex PCR assay. For the original study's pipeline: A statistical classification framework was built for diagnosing cytomegalovirus status from the catalog of TCR beta chain sequences. TCRdb provides this immuneACCESS table in a form limited to in-frame rearrangements. Some clones are lacking; in checked studies, under half of them reflect an unresolved V gene, and why the rest are absent is not known. The V and J calls and clone size come from that table; D and trimming were worked out from the DNA. Recorded for this sample are about 43,000 clones; around nine tenths of them occurred a single time. The top ten clonotypes cover 5% to 6% of the sample. What the work shows at the level of the full study, not this receptor alone: The study listed approximately 150 TCR beta chains as associated with cytomegalovirus. In vitro tests confirmed that a few of the cytomegalovirus-associated TCR beta chains recognize cytomegalovirus antigens. Cytomegalovirus status was reported to be diagnosed by the classifier with high specificity and sensitivity in both the original and validation cohorts. In a later analysis, TCRs clustered in the first cohort were found to also tend to co-occur in the 120 or so validation repertoires, with 90% to 95% of cluster scores above 0. The authors suggested that the approach could potentially be generalized to other disease states and immunological phenotypes. Most TCR sequences were seen in very few donors, while some public TCRs were found in many individuals. A later analysis lacked HLA typing for the validation cohort, so it scored co-occurrence in that cohort across all 120 repertoires.

Specimen: PBMCs. This sequence originates from a man in his late teens or twenties in good health and CMV-seronegative.

CDR3 protein: CASSLPGMETQYF. The nucleotide sequence is given as TGTGCCAGCAGTTTGCCAGGGATGGAGACCCAGTACTTC. Here the chain combines TRBV28 and TRBJ2-5; D gene: possibly TRBD1, on 5 matching bases. Based on the germline V gene, the CDR1 and CDR2 sequences are MDHEN and SYDVKM. The V end loses 3 bases and the J end loses 5 bases, and a stretch of 10 bases separates them. From the cysteine through the phenylalanine, the CDR3 covers 13 amino acids. This entry keeps only the CDR3 DNA: 39 bases, framed from base 1.